This T cell receptor beta chain was profiled in a study of T-cell memory formation after mild COVID-19. Study observations and caveats: Later expanders leaned toward CD4+, whereas clones contracting from day 15 to 85 were balanced CD4/CD8.

This clonotype was seen only a few times. The antigen is undetermined. TCR alpha and TCR beta cDNA libraries with sample barcodes and UMIs came from 5'RACE using constant-segment primers. TCRdb analysed the 5' RACE reads with MiXCR anew, one entry per CDR3 protein. There are around 340,000 distinct CDR3 sequences in the sample; 20% to 25% occur only once, and around 13% lies in the top ten. Germline loops: CDR1 KGHDR, CDR2 SFDVKD. V was clipped by 5 bases and J by 9 bases; unmatched bases: 4. The CDR3 has 15 amino acids. The clonotype was recovered from an adult woman who had mild COVID-19 (a few samples of this study predate the infection). Cell type and time point are not known. This chain connects TRBV24-1 to TRBJ2-1, with 15 bases identical to TRBD2. The material sequenced was PBMCs or a T cell subset sorted from them (not recorded which). The CDR3 loop reads CATSVEGLAGGEQFF. The CDR3 DNA follows: TGTGCCACCAGTGTGGAGGGACTAGCGGGAGGTGAGCAGTTCTTC.